This T cell receptor beta chain was recovered during a study of molecular identifiers for immune sequencing clone quantification. Points from the study as a whole: Clones that exceeded 20 RNA copies held over 99% of effector molecules, yet under 1% in naive cells.

Note on this clonotype: Its specificity is unknown.

CDR3 length: 10 amino acids. Per germline, CDR1 SQVTM and CDR2 ANQGSEA. V was cut by 7 bases and J by 8 bases, with 9 bases left in between. TCR libraries were built in bulk with a published protocol and specific TCR primers. TCRdb reprocessed the PCR reads with MiXCR, giving one entry per CDR3 protein. This table has under 65,000 distinct CDR3 sequences, about 23% appearing once. This clonotype was obtained from a human donor in good health. Some libraries in this study had Jurkat cell RNA spiked in. Sequenced material: naive CD8+ T cells from blood, with Jurkat cell RNA spiked in. As for subset: FACS-sorted CD8+CD4-CCR7+CD45RA+ naive T cells. J is TRBJ2-1 and V is TRBV29-1; D assignment may be TRBD1 or TRBD2 (5 bases each). CDR3 region: CSARGDEQFF. The CDR3, as DNA: TGCAGCGCCAGAGGGGATGAGCAGTTCTTC.